What follows describes a single T cell receptor beta chain. The antigen is not known. Following RNA extraction, reverse transcription yielded cDNA that acted as the sequencing template. Some clones are missing from TCRdb's copy, which holds only in-frame ones; the method was immunoSEQ multiplex PCR. The profile covers roughly 190,000 clones, with around 64% appearing a single time and 1.3% taken by the ten largest. This sample is drawn from a study of CD8+ T cells in alopecia areata. The study, taken as a whole, reports: Normal scalp had lower clonality than lesional scalp, with alopecia totalis/universalis lesions showing this most strongly.

The CDR3 is made up of 14 amino acids. With 6 bases clipped from V and 0 bases from J, the junction kept 2 bases outside the gene matches. Germline lookup yields CDR1 LGHNT and CDR2 FRNRAP. Stated treatment: oral pan-JAK inhibitor, 5-10 mg twice daily. This sequence originates from a human donor with alopecia areata. The rearrangement joins TRBV12-5 to TRBJ2-1; TRBD1 matches at 7 bases. Sequences were derived from CD4+ T cells sorted from blood, sampled at approximately week 49, from a patient treated with tofacitinib. The DNA of the CDR3 is TGTGCTAGTGGACGACAGGGCTCCTACAATGAGCAGTTCTTC. Translation gives CASGRQGSYNEQFF.